The 2 T cell receptor beta chains reported below all come from one sample, sequenced in a study of neurological immune-mediated disorders. MiXCR was run by TCRdb on the 5' RACE reads, yielding one entry per CDR3 protein. The table records more than 70,000 distinct CDR3 sequences, about 10% of them present only once. The time point here: longitudinal time-point 1 (baseline). The sequenced material came from PBMCs. These receptors all come from a young man in good health.

The table lists this clonotype with many counts. V gene TRBV28 combines with J gene TRBJ2-3; D perhaps matches TRBD2 (6 bases). Germline CDR1 MDHEN, CDR2 SYDVKM. The V end lost 4 bases, the J end lost 4 bases, and 12 bases lay between the germline ends. The CDR3 length is 14 residues. This CDR3 reads CASSSPGLPDTQYF. DNA for the CDR3: TGTGCCAGCAGTTCACCGGGACTTCCAGATACGCAGTATTTT.

In this sample, this clonotype turned up many times. The chain is built from TRBV4-1 and TRBJ1-5; no clear D. V shed 0 bases and J shed 0 bases, with 9 bases lying between them. CDR1 is MGHRA and CDR2 is YSYEKL in the germline V gene. The CDR3 has 16 amino acids. The CDR3 is CASSQDVTVSNQPQHF. CDR3 DNA: TGCGCCAGCAGCCAAGATGTCACGGTTAGCAATCAGCCCCAGCATTTT.